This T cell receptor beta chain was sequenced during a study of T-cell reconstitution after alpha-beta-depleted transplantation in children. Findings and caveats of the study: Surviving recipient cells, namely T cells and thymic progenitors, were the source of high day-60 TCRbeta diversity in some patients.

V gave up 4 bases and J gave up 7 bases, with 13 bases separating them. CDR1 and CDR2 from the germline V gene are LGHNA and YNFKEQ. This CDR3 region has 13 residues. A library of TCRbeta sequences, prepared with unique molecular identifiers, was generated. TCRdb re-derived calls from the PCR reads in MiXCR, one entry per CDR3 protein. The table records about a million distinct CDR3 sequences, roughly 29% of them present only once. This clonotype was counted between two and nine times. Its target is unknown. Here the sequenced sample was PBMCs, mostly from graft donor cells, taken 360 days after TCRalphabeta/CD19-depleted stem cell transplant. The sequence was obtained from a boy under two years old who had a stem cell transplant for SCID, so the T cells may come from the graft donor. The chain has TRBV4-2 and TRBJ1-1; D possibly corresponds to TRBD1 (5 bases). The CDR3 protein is CASSLTGRGEAFF. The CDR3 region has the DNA TGTGCCAGCAGCCTGACTGGGAGGGGTGAAGCTTTCTTT.